Each of the 16 T cell receptor beta chains below was sequenced from the same sample in a study of neoadjuvant anti-PD-1 for oral cavity cancer. This table comes from immunoSEQ multiplex PCR, and its TCRdb copy is limited to in-frame clones, with some not included. The repertoire holds 13,000 to 15,000 clones, with around 75% as singletons. Sequencing used PBMCs, obtained before nivolumab (anti-PD-1) treatment. The receptors were gathered from a person between 40 and 79 years old with oral cavity squamous cell carcinoma.

V and J are TRBV4-1 and TRBJ2-5; D gene ambiguous. CDR3 size: 11 residues. V gave up 2 bases and J gave up 3 bases, with 1 base separating them. Per the germline V gene, CDR1 is MGHRA and CDR2 is YSYEKL. CDR3 sequence: CASSQKETQYF. In nucleotides, the CDR3 is TGCGCCAGCAGCCAAAAAGAGACCCAGTACTTC.

V gene TRBV27 combines with J gene TRBJ1-5, with 8 positions matching TRBD1. The CDR3 consists of 17 residues. Trimming removed 4 bases from V and 1 base from J; junction bases left unmatched: 9. CDR1 is MNHEY and CDR2 is SMNVEV in the germline V gene (reference sequence). The CDR3 sequence: CASSSHGQGESNQPQHF. CDR3 coding DNA: TGTGCCAGCAGTTCCCACGGACAGGGCGAGAGCAATCAGCCCCAGCATTTT.

The chain joins TRBV30 to TRBJ1-5, with TRBD1 matching 12 bases. This CDR3 contains 18 residues. Germline V gene sequence: CDR1 GTSNPN, CDR2 SVGIG (reference sequence). With 3 bases clipped from V and 6 bases from J, the junction kept 15 bases outside the gene matches. CDR3 loop: CAWRAGQGASFLGQPQHF. DNA for the CDR3: TGTGCCTGGAGAGCGGGACAGGGGGCGTCTTTTCTGGGTCAGCCCCAGCATTTT.

This sequence joins TRBV7-9 and TRBJ1-4; D is uncertain. CDR1 and CDR2 (germline): SEHNR, FQNEAQ (reference sequence). The length of the CDR3 is 13 residues. V lost 4 bases, J lost 7 bases, and 10 bases lay in between. CDR3 loop: CASSSAEGEKLFF. The CDR3 nucleotides read TGTGCCAGCAGCTCTGCGGAAGGTGAAAAACTGTTTTTT.

The rearrangement joins TRBV5-1 to TRBJ1-6; D is possibly TRBD1 (5 bases). V gave up 9 bases and J gave up 6 bases, with 13 bases separating them. Germline lookup yields CDR1 SGHRS and CDR2 YFSETQ. The CDR3 has 13 amino acids. The CDR3 nucleotides read TGCGCCACACGGGGCAATACTAATTCACCCCTCCACTTT. Translated, it gives CATRGNTNSPLHF.

The chain carries TRBV5-5 and TRBJ1-3; no firm D call. Germline CDR1 SGHKS, CDR2 YYEKEE (reference sequence). The CDR3 sequence is 17 residues long. Deletions cut 0 bases from V and 0 bases from J, with 13 bases between. CDR3 bases: TGTGCCAGCAGCTTGGCGTGGGCTCCGAACTCTGGAAACACCATATATTTT. Residues: CASSLAWAPNSGNTIYF.

This clone was seen only a few times. The chain has TRBV5-4 and TRBJ1-6; the match to TRBD1 covers 10 bases. Germline CDR1 SGHNT, CDR2 YYREEE (reference sequence). After removal of 7 bases from V and 7 bases from J, the junction contained 11 bases not matched to a gene. This CDR3 has 16 residues. The CDR3 region has the DNA TGTGCCAGCGGGCCGGGGACAGGGGCTGGAAATTCACCCCTCCACTTT. It specifies CASGPGTGAGNSPLHF. The whole variable domain, filled in from reference TRBV5-4 and TRBJ1-6, reads ETGVTQSPTHLIKTRGQQVTLRCSSQSGHNTVSWYQQALGQGPQFIFQYYREEENGRGNFPPRFSGLQFPNYSSELNVNALELDDSALYLCASGPGTGAGNSPLHFGNGTRLTVT.

The chain combines TRBV6-6 with TRBJ1-1; TRBD1 matches at 7 bases. V lost 8 bases, J lost 7 bases, and 10 bases stayed unmatched. CDR1 and CDR2 from the germline V gene are MNHNY and SVGAGI (reference sequence). This CDR3 spans 13 amino acids. This CDR3 is CASLLLQGNEAFF. In DNA, the CDR3 is TGTGCCAGCCTTCTACTACAGGGGAATGAAGCTTTCTTT.

The chain combines TRBV11-2 with TRBJ2-3; 10 bases line up with TRBD2. V shed 5 bases, J shed 2 bases, and the junction held 10 bases outside the gene matches. The CDR3 extends over 17 amino acids. Germline CDR1 is SGHAT and CDR2 is FQNNGV. CDR3 nucleotides: TGTGCCAGCAGCGAGAGACTAGCGGGCCAACCCACAGATACGCAGTATTTT. As protein: CASSERLAGQPTDTQYF.

A few counts support this clone. The V gene is TRBV5-1, the J gene TRBJ2-6, with TRBD1 identical over 8 bases. This CDR3 comprises 18 residues. CDR1 and CDR2 from the germline V gene are SGHRS and YFSETQ. J lost 0 bases, V lost 2 bases, and 7 bases had no gene match. CDR3 in DNA: TGCGCCAGCAGCTTCCTCCCGGGACAGGCCTCTGGGGCCAACGTCCTGACTTTC. It yields the protein CASSFLPGQASGANVLTF.

The V and J genes are TRBV7-6 and TRBJ2-1; D perhaps matches TRBD2 (6 bases). The length of the CDR3 is 15 residues. Trimming took 1 base from V and 1 from J, leaving 8 bases between them. The V gene's germline CDR1 is SGHVS and CDR2 FNYEAQ. The CDR3 region is CASSLGRGSYNEQFF. In DNA form, the CDR3 reads TGTGCCAGCAGCTTAGGGCGGGGTTCCTACAATGAGCAGTTCTTC.

This rearrangement joins TRBV9 to TRBJ2-7; 9 bases fit TRBD2. The CDR3 runs 16 residues. V shed 4 bases and J 6 bases; nucleotides not matched to a gene: 14. From germline, CDR1 is SGDLS and CDR2 YYNGEE. The CDR3 sequence is CASSTPRDSGRREQYF. The CDR3 DNA is TGTGCCAGCAGCACCCCAAGAGATAGCGGGAGACGCGAGCAGTACTTC.

On this clone itself: The same CDR3 arises from other DNA sequences in this sample as well. This chain joins TRBV30 and TRBJ2-7; weak D call: TRBD1 (6 bases). The V gene's germline CDR1 is GTSNPN and CDR2 SVGIG (reference sequence). Trimming pared 5 bases from V and 3 bases from J, leaving 14 bases between. The CDR3 has 13 amino acids. This CDR3 reads CAWAGDAGYEQYF. The CDR3 bases are TGTGCCTGGGCAGGGGATGCGGGCTACGAGCAGTACTTC. The full variable domain, with the rest looked up from reference TRBV30 and TRBJ2-7, is SQTIHQWPATLVQPVGSPLSLECTVEGTSNPNLYWYRQAAGRGLQLLFYSVGIGQISSEVPQNLSASRPQDRQFILSSKKLLLSDSGFYLCAWAGDAGYEQYFGPGTRLTVT.

The chain recombines TRBV9 with TRBJ1-1, with D unresolved. The CDR3 has 13 residues. Germline V gives CDR1 SGDLS, CDR2 YYNGEE. The V gene lost 0 bases and the J gene lost 8 bases, with 11 bases spanning the gap. This chain's CDR3 is CASSVAPREEAFF. CDR3 nucleotide sequence: TGTGCCAGCAGCGTAGCTCCGAGGGAGGAAGCTTTCTTT. Full variable domain (outside the CDR3, taken from reference TRBV9 and TRBJ1-1): DSGVTQTPKHLITATGQRVTLRCSPRSGDLSVYWYQQSLDQGLQFLIQYYNGEERAKGNILERFSAQQFPDLHSELNLSSLELGDSALYFCASSVAPREEAFFGQGTRLTVV.

The genes are TRBV7-3 and TRBJ1-4; no clear D. This CDR3 is built from 13 residues. The germline V gene has CDR1 SGHTA and CDR2 FQGTGA. V was cut by 2 bases and J by 8 bases, with 9 bases left in between. CDR3 in DNA: TGTGCCAGCAGCTTAGAGACGGGCGAAAAACTGTTTTTT. It is translated as CASSLETGEKLFF. Together with reference TRBV7-3 and TRBJ1-4, the CDR3 gives the full variable domain: GAGVSQTPSNKVTEKGKYVELRCDPISGHTALYWYRQSLGQGPEFLIYFQGTGAADDSGLPNDRFFAVRPEGSVSTLKIQRTERGDSAVYLCASSLETGEKLFFGSGTQLSVL.

The rearrangement links TRBV5-1 to TRBJ1-1; D perhaps matches TRBD1 (5 bases). The V end was cut by 6 bases, the J end by 5 bases, with 23 bases between. Germline-derived CDR1 and CDR2 are SGHRS and YFSETQ. The CDR3 runs 16 residues. This chain's CDR3 is CASTRVGLGMRTEAFF. DNA of the CDR3: TGCGCCAGCACTCGAGTGGGGCTAGGAATGAGGACTGAAGCTTTCTTT.